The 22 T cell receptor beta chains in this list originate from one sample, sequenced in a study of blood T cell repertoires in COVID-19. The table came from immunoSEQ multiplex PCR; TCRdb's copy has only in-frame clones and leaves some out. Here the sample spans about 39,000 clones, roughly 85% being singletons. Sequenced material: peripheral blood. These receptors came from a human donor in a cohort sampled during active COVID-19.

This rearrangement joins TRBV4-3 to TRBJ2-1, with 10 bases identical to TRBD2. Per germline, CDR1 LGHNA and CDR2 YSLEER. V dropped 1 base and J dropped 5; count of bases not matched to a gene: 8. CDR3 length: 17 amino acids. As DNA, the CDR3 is TGCGCCAGCAGCCAAGGACTAGCGGGTGGCCAAAACAATGAGCAGTTCTTC. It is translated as CASSQGLAGGQNNEQFF.

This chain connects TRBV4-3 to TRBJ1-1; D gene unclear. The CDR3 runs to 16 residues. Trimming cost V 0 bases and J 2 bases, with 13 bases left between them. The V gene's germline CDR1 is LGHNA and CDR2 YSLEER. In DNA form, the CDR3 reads TGCGCCAGCAGCCAAGATAGTCTTCGGAGAAACACTGAAGCTTTCTTT. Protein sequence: CASSQDSLRRNTEAFF.

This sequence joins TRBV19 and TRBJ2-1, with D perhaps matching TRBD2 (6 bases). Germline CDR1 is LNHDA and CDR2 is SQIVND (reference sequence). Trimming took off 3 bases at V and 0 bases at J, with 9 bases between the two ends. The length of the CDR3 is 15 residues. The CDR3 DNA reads TGTGCCAGTAGTATTATTAGCGGCTCCTACAATGAGCAGTTCTTC. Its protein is CASSIISGSYNEQFF. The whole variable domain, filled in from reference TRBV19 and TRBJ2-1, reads DGGITQSPKYLFRKEGQNVTLSCEQNLNHDAMYWYRQDPGQGLRLIYYSQIVNDFQKGDIAEGYSVSREKKESFPLTVTSAQKNPTAFYLCASSIISGSYNEQFFGPGTRLTVL.

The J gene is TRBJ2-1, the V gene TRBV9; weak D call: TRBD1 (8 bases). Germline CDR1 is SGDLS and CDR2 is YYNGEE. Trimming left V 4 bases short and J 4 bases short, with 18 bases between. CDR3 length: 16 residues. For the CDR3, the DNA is TGTGCCAGCAGCCCCCAGGGGGCTAGCGGTTACAATGAGCAGTTCTTC. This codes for CASSPQGASGYNEQFF.

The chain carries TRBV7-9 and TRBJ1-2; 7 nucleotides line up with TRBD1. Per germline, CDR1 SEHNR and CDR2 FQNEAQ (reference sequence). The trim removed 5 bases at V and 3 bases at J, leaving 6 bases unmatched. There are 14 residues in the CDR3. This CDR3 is CASSPSGTDYGYTF. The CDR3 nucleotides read TGTGCCAGCAGCCCGTCCGGGACAGACTATGGCTACACCTTC.

The CDR3 spells CASSQVSGYEQYF. CDR3 bases: TGTGCCAGCAGCCAAGTTAGCGGCTACGAGCAGTACTTC. The chain carries TRBV3-1 (or the pseudogene TRBV3-2) and TRBJ2-7; D might be TRBD2 (6 bases). Trimming cost V 1 base and J 3 bases, with 7 bases left between them. Germline-derived CDR1 and CDR2 are LGHDT and YNNKEL (reference sequence). This CDR3 spans 13 amino acids.

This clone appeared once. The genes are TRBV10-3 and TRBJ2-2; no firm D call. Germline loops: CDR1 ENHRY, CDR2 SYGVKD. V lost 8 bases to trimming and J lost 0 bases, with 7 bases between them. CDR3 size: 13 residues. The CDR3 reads CAIQATNTGELFF. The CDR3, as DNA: TGTGCCATCCAGGCAACGAACACCGGGGAGCTGTTTTTT.

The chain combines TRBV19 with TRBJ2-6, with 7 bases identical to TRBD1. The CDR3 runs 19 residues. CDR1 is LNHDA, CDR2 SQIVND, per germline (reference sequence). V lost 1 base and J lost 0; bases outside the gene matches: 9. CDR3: CASSIVAWGQHSGANVLTF. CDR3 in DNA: TGTGCCAGTAGTATAGTGGCGTGGGGACAGCACTCTGGGGCCAACGTCCTGACTTTC.

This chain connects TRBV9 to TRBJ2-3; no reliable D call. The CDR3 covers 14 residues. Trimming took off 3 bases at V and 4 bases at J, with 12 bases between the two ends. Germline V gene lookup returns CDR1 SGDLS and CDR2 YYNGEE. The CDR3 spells CASSAQSQSDTQYF. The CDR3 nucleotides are TGTGCCAGCAGCGCCCAGTCCCAATCAGATACGCAGTATTTT.

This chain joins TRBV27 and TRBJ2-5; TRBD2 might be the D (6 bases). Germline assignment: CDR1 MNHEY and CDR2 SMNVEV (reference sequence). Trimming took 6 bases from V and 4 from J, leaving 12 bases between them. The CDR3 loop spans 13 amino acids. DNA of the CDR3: TGTGCCAGCAGCCACGGAGGGGTAGAGACCCAGTACTTC. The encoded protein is CASSHGGVETQYF.

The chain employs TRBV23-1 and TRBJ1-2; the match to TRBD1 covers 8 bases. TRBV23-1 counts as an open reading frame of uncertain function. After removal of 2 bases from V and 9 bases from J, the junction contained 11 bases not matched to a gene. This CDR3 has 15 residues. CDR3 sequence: CASSQRGQAGRSYTF. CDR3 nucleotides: TGCGCCAGCAGTCAACGGGGACAGGCAGGCCGGAGCTACACCTTC.

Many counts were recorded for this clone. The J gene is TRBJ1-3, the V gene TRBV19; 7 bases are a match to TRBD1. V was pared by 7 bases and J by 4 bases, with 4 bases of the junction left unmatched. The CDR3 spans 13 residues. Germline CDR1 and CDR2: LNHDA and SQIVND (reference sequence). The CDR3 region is CASTEGAGNTIYF. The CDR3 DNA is TGTGCCAGTACAGAGGGGGCCGGAAACACCATATATTTT.

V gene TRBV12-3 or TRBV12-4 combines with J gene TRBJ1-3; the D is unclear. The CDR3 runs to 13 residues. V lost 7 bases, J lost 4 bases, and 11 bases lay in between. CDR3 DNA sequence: TGTGCCAGCAAACACAATTCCGGAAACACCATATATTTT. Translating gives CASKHNSGNTIYF.

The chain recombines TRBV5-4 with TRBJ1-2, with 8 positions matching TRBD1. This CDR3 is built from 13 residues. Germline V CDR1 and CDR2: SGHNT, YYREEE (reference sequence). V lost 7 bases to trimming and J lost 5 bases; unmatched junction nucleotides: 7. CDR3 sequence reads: CASGPTGEYGYTF. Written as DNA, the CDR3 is TGTGCCAGCGGACCGACAGGGGAGTATGGCTACACCTTC.

The CDR3 DNA is TGTGCCAGCAGTGCCCAAGGGGGGACAGGGACTTATAGCAATCAGCCCCAGCATTTT. It specifies CASSAQGGTGTYSNQPQHF. This chain joins TRBV27 and TRBJ1-5; 9 bases fit TRBD1. In germline, CDR1 is MNHEY, CDR2 SMNVEV (reference sequence). The CDR3 is made up of 19 amino acids. The junction had 14 bases not matched to a gene; V was cut back by 5 bases and J by 0 bases.

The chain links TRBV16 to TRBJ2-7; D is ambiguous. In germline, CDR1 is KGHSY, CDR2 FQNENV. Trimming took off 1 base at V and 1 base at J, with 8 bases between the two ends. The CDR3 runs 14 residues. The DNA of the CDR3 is TGTGCCAGCAGCCAATACGGCGGATCCTACGAGCAGTACTTC. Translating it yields CASSQYGGSYEQYF. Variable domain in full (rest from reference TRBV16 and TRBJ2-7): GEEVAQTPKHLVRGEGQKAKLYCAPIKGHSYVFWYQQVLKNEFKFLISFQNENVFDETGMPKERFSAKCLPNSPCSLEIQATKLEDSAVYFCASSQYGGSYEQYFGPGTRLTVT.

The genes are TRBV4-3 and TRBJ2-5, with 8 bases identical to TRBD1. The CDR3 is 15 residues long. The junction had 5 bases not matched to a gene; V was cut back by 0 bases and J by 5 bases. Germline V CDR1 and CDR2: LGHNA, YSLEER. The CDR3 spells CASSQDRTGWETQYF. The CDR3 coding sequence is TGCGCCAGCAGCCAAGACCGGACAGGGTGGGAGACCCAGTACTTC.

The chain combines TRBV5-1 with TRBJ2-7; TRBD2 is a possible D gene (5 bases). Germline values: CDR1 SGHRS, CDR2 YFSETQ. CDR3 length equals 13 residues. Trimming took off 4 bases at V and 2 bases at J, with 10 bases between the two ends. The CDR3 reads CASSSKGAYEQYF. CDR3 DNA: TGCGCCAGCAGCAGCAAGGGAGCCTACGAGCAGTACTTC. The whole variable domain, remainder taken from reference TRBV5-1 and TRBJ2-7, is KAGVTQTPRYLIKTRGQQVTLSCSPISGHRSVSWYQQTPGQGLQFLFEYFSETQRNKGNFPGRFSGRQFSNSRSEMNVSTLELGDSALYLCASSSKGAYEQYFGPGTRLTVT.

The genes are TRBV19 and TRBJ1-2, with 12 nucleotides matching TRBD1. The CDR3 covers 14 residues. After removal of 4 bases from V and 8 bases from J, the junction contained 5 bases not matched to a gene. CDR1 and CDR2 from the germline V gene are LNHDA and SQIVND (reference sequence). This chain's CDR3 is CASSRDRGRKGYTF. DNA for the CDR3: TGTGCCAGTAGTAGGGACAGGGGGCGAAAGGGCTACACCTTC.

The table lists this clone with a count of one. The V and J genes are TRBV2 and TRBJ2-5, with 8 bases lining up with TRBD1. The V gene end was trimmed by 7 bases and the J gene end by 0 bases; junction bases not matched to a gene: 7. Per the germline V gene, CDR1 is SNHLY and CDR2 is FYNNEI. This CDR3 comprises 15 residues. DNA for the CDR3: TGTGCCAGCACCGGACAGGGCTTGTACCAAGAGACCCAGTACTTC. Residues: CASTGQGLYQETQYF.

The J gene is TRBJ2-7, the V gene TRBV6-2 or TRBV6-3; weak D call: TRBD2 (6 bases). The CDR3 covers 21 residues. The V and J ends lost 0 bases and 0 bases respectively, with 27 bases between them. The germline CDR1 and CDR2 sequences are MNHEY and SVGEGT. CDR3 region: CASSYSRTTLVDYLSSYEQYF. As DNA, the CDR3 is TGTGCCAGCAGTTACTCGAGGACTACCCTGGTGGACTATCTGAGCTCCTACGAGCAGTACTTC.

The CDR3 sequence is CASSIRTGVNEQFF. The CDR3 DNA is TGTGCCAGTAGTATCAGGACAGGGGTGAATGAGCAGTTCTTC. V is TRBV19 and J is TRBJ2-1, with 9 nucleotides matching TRBD1. Germline CDR1 LNHDA, CDR2 SQIVND (reference sequence). The CDR3 sequence is 14 residues long. J lost 7 bases, V lost 3 bases, and 4 bases had no gene match.